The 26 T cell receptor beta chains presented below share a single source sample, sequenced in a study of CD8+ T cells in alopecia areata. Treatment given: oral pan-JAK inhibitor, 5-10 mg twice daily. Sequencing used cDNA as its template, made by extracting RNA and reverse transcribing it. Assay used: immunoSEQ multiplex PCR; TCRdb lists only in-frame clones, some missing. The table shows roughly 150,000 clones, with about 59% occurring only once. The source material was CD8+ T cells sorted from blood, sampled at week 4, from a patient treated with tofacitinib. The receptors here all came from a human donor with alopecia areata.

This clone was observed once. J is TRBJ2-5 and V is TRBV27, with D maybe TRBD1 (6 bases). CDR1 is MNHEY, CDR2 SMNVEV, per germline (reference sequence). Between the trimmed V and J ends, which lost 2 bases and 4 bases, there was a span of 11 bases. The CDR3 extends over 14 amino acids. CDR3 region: CASSLRDTRETQYF. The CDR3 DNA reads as TGTGCCAGCAGTTTACGGGACACAAGAGAGACCCAGTACTTC.

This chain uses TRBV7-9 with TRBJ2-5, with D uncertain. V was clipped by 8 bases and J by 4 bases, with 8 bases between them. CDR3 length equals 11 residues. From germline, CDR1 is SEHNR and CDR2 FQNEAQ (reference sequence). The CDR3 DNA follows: TGTGCCAGCGAGTGGATAGAGACCCAGTACTTC. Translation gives CASEWIETQYF.

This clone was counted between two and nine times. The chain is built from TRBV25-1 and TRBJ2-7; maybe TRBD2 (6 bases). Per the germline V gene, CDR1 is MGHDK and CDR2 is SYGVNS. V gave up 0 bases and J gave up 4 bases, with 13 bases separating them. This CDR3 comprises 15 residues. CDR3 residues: CASSEYAEGLYEQYF. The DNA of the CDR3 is TGTGCCAGCAGTGAATACGCGGAGGGATTATACGAGCAGTACTTC.

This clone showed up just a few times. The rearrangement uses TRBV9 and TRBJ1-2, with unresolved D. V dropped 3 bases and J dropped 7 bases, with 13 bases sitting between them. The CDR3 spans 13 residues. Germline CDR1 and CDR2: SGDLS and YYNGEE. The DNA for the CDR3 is TGTGCCAGCAGCGACCTTGAACCGACTGGCTACACCTTC. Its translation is CASSDLEPTGYTF. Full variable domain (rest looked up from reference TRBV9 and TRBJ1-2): DSGVTQTPKHLITATGQRVTLRCSPRSGDLSVYWYQQSLDQGLQFLIQYYNGEERAKGNILERFSAQQFPDLHSELNLSSLELGDSALYFCASSDLEPTGYTFGSGTRLTVV.

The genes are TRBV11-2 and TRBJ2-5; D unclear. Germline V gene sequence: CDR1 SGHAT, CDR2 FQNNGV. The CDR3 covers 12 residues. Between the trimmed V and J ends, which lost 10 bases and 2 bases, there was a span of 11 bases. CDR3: CATGRAQETQYF. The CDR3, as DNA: TGTGCCACGGGCCGGGCACAAGAGACCCAGTACTTC.

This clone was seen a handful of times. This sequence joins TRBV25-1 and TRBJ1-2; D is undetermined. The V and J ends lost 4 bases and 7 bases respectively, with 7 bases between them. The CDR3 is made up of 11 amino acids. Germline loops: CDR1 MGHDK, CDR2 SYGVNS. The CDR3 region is CASSVWGGYTF. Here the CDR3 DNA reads TGTGCCAGCAGTGTTTGGGGTGGCTACACCTTC.

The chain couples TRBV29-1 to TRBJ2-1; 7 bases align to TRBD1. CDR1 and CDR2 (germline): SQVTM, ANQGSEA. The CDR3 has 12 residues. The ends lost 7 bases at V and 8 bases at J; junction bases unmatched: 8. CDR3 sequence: CSAQGVWYEQFF. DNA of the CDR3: TGCAGCGCCCAGGGGGTATGGTATGAGCAGTTCTTC.

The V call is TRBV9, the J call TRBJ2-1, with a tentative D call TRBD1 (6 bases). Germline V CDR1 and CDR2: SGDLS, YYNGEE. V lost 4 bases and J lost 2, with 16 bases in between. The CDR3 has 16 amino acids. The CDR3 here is CASSQYETGTYNEQFF. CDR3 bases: TGTGCCAGCAGCCAATACGAGACAGGAACCTACAATGAGCAGTTCTTC.

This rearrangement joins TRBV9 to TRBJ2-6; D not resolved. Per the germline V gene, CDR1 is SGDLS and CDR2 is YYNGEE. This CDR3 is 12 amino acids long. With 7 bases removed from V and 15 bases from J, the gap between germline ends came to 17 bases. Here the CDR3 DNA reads TGTGCCAGCCCAACCCGTCTCTCGGGCCTGACTTTC. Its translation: CASPTRLSGLTF. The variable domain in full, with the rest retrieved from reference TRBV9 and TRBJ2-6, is DSGVTQTPKHLITATGQRVTLRCSPRSGDLSVYWYQQSLDQGLQFLIQYYNGEERAKGNILERFSAQQFPDLHSELNLSSLELGDSALYFCASPTRLSGLTFGAGSRLTVL.

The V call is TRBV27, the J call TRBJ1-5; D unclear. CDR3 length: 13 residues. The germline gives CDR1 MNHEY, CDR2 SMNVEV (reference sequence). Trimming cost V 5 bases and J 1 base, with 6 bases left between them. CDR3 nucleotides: TGTGCCAGCAGTCCTGTGAGCAATCAGCCCCAGCATTTT. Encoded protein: CASSPVSNQPQHF.

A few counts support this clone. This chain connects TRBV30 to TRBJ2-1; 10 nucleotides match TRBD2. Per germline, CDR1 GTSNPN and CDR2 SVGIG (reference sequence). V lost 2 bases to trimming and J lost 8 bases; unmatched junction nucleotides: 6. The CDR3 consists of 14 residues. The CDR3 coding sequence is TGTGCCTGGAGTAGGCTAGCGGGGGAGGATGAGCAGTTCTTC. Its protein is CAWSRLAGEDEQFF.

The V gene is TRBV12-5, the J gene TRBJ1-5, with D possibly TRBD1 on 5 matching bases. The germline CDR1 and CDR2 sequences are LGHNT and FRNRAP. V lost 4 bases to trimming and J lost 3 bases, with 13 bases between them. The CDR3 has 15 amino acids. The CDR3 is CASGSGRKTNQPQHF. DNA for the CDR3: TGTGCTAGTGGTTCGGGACGGAAGACCAATCAGCCCCAGCATTTT.

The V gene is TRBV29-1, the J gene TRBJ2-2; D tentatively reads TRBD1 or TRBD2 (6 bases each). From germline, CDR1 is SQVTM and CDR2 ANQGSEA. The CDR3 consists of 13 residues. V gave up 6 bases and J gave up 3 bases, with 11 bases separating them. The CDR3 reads CSVAGQHTGELFF. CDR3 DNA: TGCAGCGTCGCGGGACAACACACCGGGGAGCTGTTTTTT.

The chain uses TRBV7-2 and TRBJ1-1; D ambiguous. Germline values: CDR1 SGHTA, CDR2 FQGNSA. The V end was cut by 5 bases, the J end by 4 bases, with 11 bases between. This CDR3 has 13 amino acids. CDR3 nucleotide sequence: TGTGCCAGCAGCCCTGTCGGAACCACTGAAGCTTTCTTT. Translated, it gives CASSPVGTTEAFF.

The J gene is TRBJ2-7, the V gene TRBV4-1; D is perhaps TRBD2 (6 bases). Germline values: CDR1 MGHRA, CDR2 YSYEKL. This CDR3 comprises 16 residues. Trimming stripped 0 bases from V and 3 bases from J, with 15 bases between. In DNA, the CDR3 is TGCGCCAGCAGCCAAGATTGGAGGGGAACCTACTACGAGCAGTACTTC. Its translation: CASSQDWRGTYYEQYF.

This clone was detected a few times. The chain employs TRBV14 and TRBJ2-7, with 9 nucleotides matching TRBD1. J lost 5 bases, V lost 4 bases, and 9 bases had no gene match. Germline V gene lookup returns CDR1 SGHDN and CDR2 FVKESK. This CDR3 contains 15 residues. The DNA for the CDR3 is TGTGCCAGCAGCCGACCCGGGACAGGGTTCAACGAGCAGTACTTC. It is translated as CASSRPGTGFNEQYF.

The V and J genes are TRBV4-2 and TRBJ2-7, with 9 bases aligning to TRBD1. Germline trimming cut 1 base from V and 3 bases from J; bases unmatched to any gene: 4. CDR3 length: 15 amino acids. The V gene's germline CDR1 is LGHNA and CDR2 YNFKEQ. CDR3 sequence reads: CASSQVSTGGYEQYF. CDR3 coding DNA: TGTGCCAGCAGCCAAGTTTCGACAGGGGGCTACGAGCAGTACTTC.

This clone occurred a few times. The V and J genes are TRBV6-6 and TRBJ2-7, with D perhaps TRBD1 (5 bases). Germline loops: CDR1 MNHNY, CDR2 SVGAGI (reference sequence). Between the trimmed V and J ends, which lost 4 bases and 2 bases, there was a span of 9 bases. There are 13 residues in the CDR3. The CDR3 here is CASSLTETYEQYF. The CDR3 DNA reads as TGTGCCAGCAGTTTGACAGAAACCTACGAGCAGTACTTC.

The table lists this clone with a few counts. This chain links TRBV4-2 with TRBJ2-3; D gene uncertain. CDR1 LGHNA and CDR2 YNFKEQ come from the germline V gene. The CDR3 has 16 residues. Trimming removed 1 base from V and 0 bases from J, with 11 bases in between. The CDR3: CASSQAPEASTDTQYF. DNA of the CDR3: TGTGCCAGCAGCCAAGCTCCGGAAGCTAGCACAGATACGCAGTATTTT.

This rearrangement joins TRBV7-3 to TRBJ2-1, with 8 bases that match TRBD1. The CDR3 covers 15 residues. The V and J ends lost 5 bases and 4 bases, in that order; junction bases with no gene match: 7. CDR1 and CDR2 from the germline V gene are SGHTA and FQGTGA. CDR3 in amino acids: CASSPTGGEYNEQFF. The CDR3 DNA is TGTGCCAGCAGCCCAACAGGGGGAGAGTACAATGAGCAGTTCTTC.

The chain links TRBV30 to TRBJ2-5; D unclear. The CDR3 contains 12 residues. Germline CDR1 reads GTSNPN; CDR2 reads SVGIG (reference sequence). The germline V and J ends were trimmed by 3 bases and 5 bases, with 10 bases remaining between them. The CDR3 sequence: CAWSGRRETQYF. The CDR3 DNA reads TGTGCCTGGAGCGGGCGCAGGGAGACCCAGTACTTC.

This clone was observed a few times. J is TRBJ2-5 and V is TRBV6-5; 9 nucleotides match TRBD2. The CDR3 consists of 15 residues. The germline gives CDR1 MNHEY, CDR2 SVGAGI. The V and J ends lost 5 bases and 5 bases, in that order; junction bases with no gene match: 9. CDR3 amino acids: CASSQFGTSLETQYF. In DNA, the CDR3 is TGTGCCAGCAGTCAATTCGGGACTAGCTTGGAGACCCAGTACTTC.

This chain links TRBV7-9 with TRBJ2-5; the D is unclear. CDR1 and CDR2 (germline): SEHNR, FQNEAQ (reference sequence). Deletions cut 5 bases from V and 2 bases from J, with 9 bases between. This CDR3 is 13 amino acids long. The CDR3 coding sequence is TGTGCCAGCAGCCCTGGTAGTCAAGAGACCCAGTACTTC. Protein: CASSPGSQETQYF.

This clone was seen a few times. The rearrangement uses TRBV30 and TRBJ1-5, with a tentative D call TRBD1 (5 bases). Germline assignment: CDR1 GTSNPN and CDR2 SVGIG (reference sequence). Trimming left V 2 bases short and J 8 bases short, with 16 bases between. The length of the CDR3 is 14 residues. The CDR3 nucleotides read TGTGCCTGGAGTAGCGAGGGACGGTTGGAGCCCCAGCATTTT. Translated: CAWSSEGRLEPQHF.

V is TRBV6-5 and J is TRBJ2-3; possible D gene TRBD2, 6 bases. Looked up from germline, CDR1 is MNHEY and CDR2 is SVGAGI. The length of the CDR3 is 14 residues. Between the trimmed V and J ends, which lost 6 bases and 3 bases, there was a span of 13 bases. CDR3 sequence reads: CASSNLEGTDTQYF. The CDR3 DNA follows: TGTGCCAGCAGCAACTTGGAGGGGACAGATACGCAGTATTTT.

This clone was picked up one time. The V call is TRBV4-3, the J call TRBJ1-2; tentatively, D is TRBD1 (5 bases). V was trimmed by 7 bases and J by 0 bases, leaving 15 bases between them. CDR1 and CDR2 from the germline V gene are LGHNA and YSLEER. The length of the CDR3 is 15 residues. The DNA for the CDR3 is TGCGCCAGCACCCCAATCCAGGGAGCTAACTATGGCTACACCTTC. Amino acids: CASTPIQGANYGYTF.